Described below is a single T cell receptor beta chain sequence and its context. Each gene name is a mouse one. The observed sequence ends 1 residue before the CDR3 terminus, with the missing tail filled in from the germline J gene. The same CDR3 arises from other DNA sequences in this sample as well. Germline values: CDR1 FNHDT, CDR2 SITEND (reference sequence). The CDR3 is made up of 14 amino acids. Trimming shortened V by 0 bases and J by 3 bases, and 8 bases separated the two germline ends. The data were obtained in a study of tissue T cells after allogeneic stem cell transplantation. Sequencing used immunoSEQ multiplex PCR; TCRdb keeps in-frame clones, though not all of them. This sample has some 48,000 clones; 65% to 85% occur once, and the top ten carry approximately 0.5%.

The rearrangement joins TRBV19 to TRBJ2-5; D ambiguous. The sequenced sample consisted of sorted cells pooled from one or two spleens. This sequence originates from a pool of C57BL/6 mice in good health. The sequenced part of the CDR3 DNA is TGTGCCAGCAGTATAGGGGGTGGGCAAGACACCCAGTAC. It encodes CASSIGGGQDTQY. The whole CDR3 sequence is CASSIGGGQDTQYF.